The following is a T cell receptor beta chain sequence with its context. Its antigen target is currently unknown. The sample holds no much larger clone one base away, and base qualities are not on file. This specimen belongs to a study of PD-1 blockade in classical Hodgkin lymphoma (dated by TCRdb to the early 2020s). In terms of the full investigation: Nivolumab dosing was 3 mg/kg intravenously every 2 weeks, continuing until either disease progression or unacceptable toxicity. The study used TCR beta sequencing and CyTOF to define a peripheral blood immune signature of response to PD-1 blockade in classical Hodgkin lymphoma. Study-wide findings and limitations: Among trial patients, those achieving complete response had baseline diversity similar to that of newly diagnosed patients, while diversity was significantly lower in partial responders and progressors. Baseline TCR diversity was reported to be lower in newly diagnosed patients than in healthy donors and to be lower still in relapsed/refractory patients. By C4D1, a significant rise was seen in CD4+ TCR diversity but not in CD8+ TCR diversity (p=0.0027 vs p=0.16), and the rise was most apparent among complete responders (p=0.02). Only a single clinical trial cohort was studied, and what caused the repertoire differences, possibly disease activity or prior therapy, remained undefined. Lower diversity was observed in patients in whom nivolumab was started less than 1 year after ASCT, and these patients were excluded from later analyses so that confounding by immune reconstitution would be avoided.

The Qiagen DNeasy kit was used to extract genomic DNA both from unsorted PBMCs and from the negatively selected CD4+ and CD8+ fractions. TCR beta CDR3 regions were subjected to amplification by immunoSEQ multiplex PCR with primers that anneal to V and J segments. A synthetic immune receptor repertoire was used to minimize amplification bias, and any residual bias was removed computationally once sequencing was done. Per the original workflow: Repertoire diversity was quantified as the Shannon entropy index using custom Python scripts. The unsorted, CD4+ and CD8+ repertoires were each analyzed separately, with the exception of combined analyses, where CD4+ and CD8+ sequences were merged in silico. A clone was considered expanded if an increase in frequency of at least 2-fold after treatment relative to C1D1 was found, and a pseudocount of 0.5 was applied to clones undetected at baseline. Singleton clones were defined as clones with 0 or 1 copy at C1D1, and non-singleton clones were defined as clones with 2 or more copies. Clones expanded in unsorted samples were annotated as CD4+, CD8+ or unknown by matching protein sequences in sorted samples from the same patient. Wilcoxon tests on paired samples were used to test diversity changes from C1D1 to C4D1. The source is immuneACCESS, and TCRdb retained only in-frame sequences with V and J called. Part of the clones is not carried over; for the studies checked, unresolved V genes explain less than half of this, and the remainder is unexplained. V, J and clone size are taken as reported in that table, and D and trimming were inferred from the DNA itself. The sample table lists about 110,000 clones, about 88% of them with a count of one. The ten top clones hold just under 20% of the sample.

The junction shows trimming of 3 bases on V and 4 bases on J, plus 14 bases between the germline ends. From the cysteine through the phenylalanine, the CDR3 covers 15 amino acids. CDR3 DNA only is kept here, 45 bases in frame from base 1. Via the germline V gene, CDR1 is SGHTS and CDR2 YDEGEE. Taken with the paper, the label for time point translates to: cycle 2 day 1 (C2D1) of nivolumab. All trial patients had relapsed after autologous stem cell transplantation, with cohorts A, B and C differing in prior brentuximab vedotin exposure. The trial cohort included 55 to 65 patients with relapsed/refractory classical Hodgkin lymphoma, and each patient had a best overall response of complete response, partial response or progressive disease. In the multi-cohort phase II CheckMate 205 trial, trial patients received single-agent nivolumab. An independent review committee assessed best overall response using the 2007 International Working Group response criteria. Trial PBMCs were obtained immediately prior to nivolumab initiation (C1D1) and on therapy at cycle 2 day 1 and cycle 4 day 1. Peripheral blood was collected in 8 mL Vacutainer Cell Preparation Tubes, from which PBMCs were isolated by centrifugation and then cryopreserved.

The sequence is built from TRBV5-8 and TRBJ1-3; the D segment could be TRBD1, given 6 matching bases. The starting material was peripheral blood mononuclear cells (PBMCs), obtained before the second cycle of nivolumab. The source is a human donor with classical Hodgkin lymphoma. The sequenced DNA: TGTGCCAGCAGCTCACGACAGGTTTCAGGAAACACCATATATTTT. Its protein reads: CASSSRQVSGNTIYF.